This TCR beta chain was retrieved from a study of regulatory T cells in long-lasting Graves disease (dated by TCRdb to the early 2020s). Concerning the study at large: Newly diagnosed Graves' disease patients had taken antithyroid drugs for less than 3 months. Peripheral blood TCR sequencing and RNA sequencing compared persistent Graves' disease patients with newly diagnosed Graves' disease patients. A total of roughly 35 samples underwent TCR sequencing: about 13 from persistent and some 20 from newly diagnosed Graves' disease patients. The study was conducted in China and was registered as a clinical trial.

This sample's time point label indicates: newly diagnosed GD, antithyroid drugs for less than 3 months. RNA was extracted from PBMCs in TRIzol for both TCR sequencing and RNA sequencing. The diagnosis of Graves' disease was made according to American Thyroid Association guidelines. Patients were recruited from an endocrinology department in Xi'an, China. Each patient gave roughly 8.4 milliliters of peripheral blood, collected in an EDTA anticoagulant tube. Ficoll Paque Plus density gradient separation was used to isolate PBMCs, and no further T cell sorting was performed. An Agilent 2100 Bioanalyzer and agarose gel were used to assess RNA quality, and a NanoDrop 2000 was used to measure RNA concentration. V ends up 3 bases short and J 4 bases short, with an unmatched junction base count of 4. Taken from cysteine to phenylalanine, the CDR3 has 14 residues. CDR3 DNA only is kept here, 42 bases in frame from base 1. Via the germline V gene (reference sequence), CDR1 is MNHEY and CDR2 SMNVEV.

Overall results and qualifications from the work: Only the TCR beta chain was sequenced and analyzed. Compared with newly diagnosed patients, patients with persistent Graves' disease had lower TCR Shannon entropy and fewer highly expanded clones, which suggests clonal expansion. The authors noted that the small sample size was a limitation that may lower accuracy. Because the primary lesion, thyroid tissue, could not be accessed, the study looked at peripheral blood alone. Persistent patients shared more public clonotypes among themselves (2,741) than newly diagnosed patients did (approximately 870). Preferential use of TRBV28, TRBJ1-2 and TRBJ2-5 was observed in persistent disease, whereas TRBV20-1 and TRBJ2-1 were favored in newly diagnosed disease.

The method behind the library was multiplex PCR. Sequencing took place on an Illumina HiSeq 4000. iRepertoire HTBI primers and Arm-PCR amplification of CDR3 regions were used to construct TCR beta libraries. Before sequencing, the PCR products underwent gel purification. The original methods were these. A total of under 80 TRBV and 14 TRBJ segments were identified across samples and were used for gene usage analysis of CDR3 amino acid clonotypes. COPE and FqMerger were used to merge the filtered high-quality paired reads into contigs. BLAST was used to align contigs to the IMGT TRBV, TRBD and TRBJ reference genes, and CDR3 was defined following IMGT. Clonotypes above 0.1% frequency were classified as highly expanded clones. Shannon entropy was used to measure repertoire diversity, and the Gini coefficient was used to measure V-J evenness. Public clonotypes were defined as clonotypes shared by more than one individual. TCRdb reanalyzed the raw reads on its own, using fastp at Q25 for trimming and MiXCR for clone calling, and kept in-frame beta chains. Identical CDR3 protein sequences are pooled into one entry, listed with their most common genes and DNA. Clone size and V and J calls follow TCRdb, not the original study. The sample contains hundreds of thousands of distinct CDR3 sequences, 15% to 20% of them found a single time. 20% to 25% of the sample is held by the ten biggest clonotypes.

Of note for this clonotype: What this receptor recognizes is not known. There are no base qualities to consult, and no much larger clone falls within one base.

A further study also used this sample, focusing on T cells in Graves' hyperthyroidism and ophthalmopathy. Reported in the second study: Stable Graves' hyperthyroidism was defined as the absence of progression to ophthalmopathy over 18 months of follow-up. Hyperthyroidism patients were aged 18 to 65 years and newly diagnosed, with disease duration of less than 2 months. Exclusion was applied to patients with uncontrolled infections, other autoimmune diseases, pregnancy or lactation. Diagnoses were established on the basis of clinical symptoms, serum thyroxine and TRAb, thyroid ultrasound, and orbital computed tomography. For the first round of RT-PCR on the TCR CDR3, the HTBI primer set was used together with the Qiagen OneStep RT-PCR kit. Most expanded thyroid clonotypes (frequency above 0.001) were also found in blood, which suggests that blood repertoires may mirror thyroid immune responses. In cross-validation, a model built on a 13 V-J signature told ophthalmopathy apart from stable hyperthyroidism with 85% to 90% sensitivity and around 81% specificity, and in testing the same model reached 80%/75%. During validation, the model predicted progression to ophthalmopathy a median of about 6.3 months ahead of onset, with approximately 70% sensitivity and 72.22% specificity. TCR V-J signatures able to tell the groups apart were searched for in a discovery cohort of 90 to 100 patients, of whom over 40 had Graves' ophthalmopathy and roughly 57 had stable Graves' hyperthyroidism. An independent validation cohort of under 20 hyperthyroidism patients and about 16 patients who later progressed to ophthalmopathy tested prospective prediction of ophthalmopathy. The 80 to 100 discovery patients were randomly divided into training and test sets at a 7:3 ratio. Thyroid tissue and blood T-cell repertoires from roughly six Graves' hyperthyroidism patients were also compared in the study. Once sampling was done, hyperthyroidism patients were given methimazole at a starting dose of 30 mg daily, whereas ophthalmopathy patients were given high-dose intravenous methylprednisolone. The libraries were constructed in a second round of multiplex PCR and then size-selected and purified. Sequencing of the libraries was done on an Illumina HiSeq2000 using paired-end 100 bp reads. SOAPnuke was used to process the raw data, throwing out any read that contained adapters or uncalled bases, had a mean Phred below 15, or lacked an exact constant-primer or identifier match. COPE v1.2.5 was used to merge high-quality paired reads, and clonotypes were defined as unique nucleotide sequences. MiTCR v1.1 was used to align the clonotypes against IMGT TRBV, TRBD and TRBJ reference segments. Analysis was restricted to V-J combinations with a frequency above 0.0001, which covered about 99% of repertoires. A TCS score was defined as the ratio between F50 (clonal expansion) and ExV (chaos), using BLOSUM62-based TCRdist between CDR3 peptides within each V-J. Welch's t-statistics and random forest reduced approximately 520 V-J features to 10 to 15, which were used in a naive Bayes classifier (R e1071). No statistical method was used to set the sample size in advance, and investigators knew the group allocation. According to the paper, TCR Vbeta CDR3 sequencing was carried out on 120 to 150 peripheral blood samples, which came from 40 to 45 ophthalmopathy, around 74 hyperthyroidism and about 17 progressor patients.

In this chain, TRBV27 is recombined with TRBJ1-2; 8 bases in the junction line up with TRBD1. The receptor's source is a woman aged 40 to 65 with Graves disease. Donor details come from another sample of the same person, matched by shared clones. The source material was peripheral blood mononuclear cells (PBMCs), sampled at new diagnosis, from a patient treated with antithyroid drugs. The encoded CDR3 is CASSLGQAGYGYTF. The nucleotides are TGTGCCAGCAGTTTGGGACAGGCGGGCTATGGCTACACCTTC.